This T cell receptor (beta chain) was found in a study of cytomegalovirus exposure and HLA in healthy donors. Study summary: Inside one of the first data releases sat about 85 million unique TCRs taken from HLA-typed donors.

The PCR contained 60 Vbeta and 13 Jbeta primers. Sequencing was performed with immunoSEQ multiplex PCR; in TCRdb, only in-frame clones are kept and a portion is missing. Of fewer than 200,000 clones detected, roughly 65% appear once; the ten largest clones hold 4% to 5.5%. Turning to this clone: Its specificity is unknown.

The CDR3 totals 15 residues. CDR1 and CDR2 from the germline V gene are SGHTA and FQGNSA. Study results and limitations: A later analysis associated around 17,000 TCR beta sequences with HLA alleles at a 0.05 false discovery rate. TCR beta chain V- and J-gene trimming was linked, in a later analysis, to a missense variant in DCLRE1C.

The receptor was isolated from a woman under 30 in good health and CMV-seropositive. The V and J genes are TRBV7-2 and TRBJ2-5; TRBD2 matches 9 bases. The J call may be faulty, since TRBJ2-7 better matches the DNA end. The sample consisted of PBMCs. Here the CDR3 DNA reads TGTGCCAGCAGCCCTCAGGGCGGGGGGGCAAACGAGCAGTACTTC. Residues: CASSPQGGGANEQYF.